This entry lists 28 T cell receptor beta chains sequenced from one sample in a study of cytomegalovirus exposure and HLA in healthy donors. 60 Vbeta and 13 Jbeta primers were used in PCR. The assay was immunoSEQ multiplex PCR, and TCRdb's table has in-frame clones only and misses some. Among 150,000 to 200,000 clones listed, roughly 78% were seen once. Sample: PBMCs. These receptors originate from a man in his forties in good health and CMV-seropositive.

In regard to this clone: The identical CDR3 is also encoded by other nucleotide sequences in the sample. V usage is TRBV5-1 and J usage is TRBJ1-2; D perhaps matches TRBD1 (6 bases). Germline loops: CDR1 SGHRS, CDR2 YFSETQ. CDR3 length equals 13 residues. With 1 base removed from V and 6 bases from J, the gap between germline ends came to 10 bases. CDR3 bases: TGCGCCAGCAGCTTGAGGGGGGGCGATGGCTACACCTTC. Its protein is CASSLRGGDGYTF.

This clone came up a few times. The rearrangement uses TRBV19 and TRBJ1-5, with a tentative D call TRBD1 (5 bases). CDR1 and CDR2 (germline): LNHDA, SQIVND (reference sequence). Trimming cost V 5 bases and J 7 bases, with 15 bases left between them. The CDR3 runs 14 residues. CDR3 in amino acids: CASSVQGPGQPQHF. The CDR3 DNA reads TGTGCCAGTAGTGTCCAGGGTCCTGGGCAGCCCCAGCATTTT.

The rearrangement joins TRBV9 to TRBJ2-1; 8 positions agree with TRBD2. Trimming at V came to 2 bases and at J to 3 bases, leaving 4 bases not matched to a gene. Germline V gene data show CDR1 as SGDLS and CDR2 as YYNGEE. The CDR3 spans 15 residues. DNA of the CDR3: TGTGCCAGCAGCGTCTCACGGGGGGGCTACAATGAGCAGTTCTTC. Amino acids: CASSVSRGGYNEQFF.

This clone was picked up a small number of times. This chain links TRBV4-3 with TRBJ1-2, with D perhaps matching TRBD1 (6 bases). Germline V gene data show CDR1 as LGHNA and CDR2 as YSLEER. The CDR3 sequence is 14 residues long. V lost 3 bases and J 4 bases, leaving 12 bases between the germline ends. The CDR3 is CASSQNRVGYGYTF. The CDR3 nucleotides read TGCGCCAGCAGCCAGAACAGGGTCGGCTATGGCTACACCTTC.

This chain uses TRBV27 with TRBJ1-1, with TRBD1 matching over 9 bases. Germline V lookup: CDR1 MNHEY, CDR2 SMNVEV (reference sequence). V dropped 4 bases and J dropped 4; count of bases not matched to a gene: 13. The CDR3 is 17 residues long. The CDR3 nucleotides are TGTGCCAGCAGTTGGTATGGATTACAGGGGGCTTTCACTGAAGCTTTCTTT. Translated, it gives CASSWYGLQGAFTEAFF.

V and J are TRBV5-1 and TRBJ2-1; D perhaps matches TRBD2 (5 bases). This CDR3 contains 14 residues. Germline V gene lookup returns CDR1 SGHRS and CDR2 YFSETQ. V gave up 7 bases and J gave up 7 bases, with 18 bases separating them. In DNA, the CDR3 is TGCGCCAGCTTTCTCCCGGGGTTTGATAATGAGCAGTTCTTC. It specifies CASFLPGFDNEQFF. The whole variable domain, remainder taken from reference TRBV5-1 and TRBJ2-1, is KAGVTQTPRYLIKTRGQQVTLSCSPISGHRSVSWYQQTPGQGLQFLFEYFSETQRNKGNFPGRFSGRQFSNSRSEMNVSTLELGDSALYLCASFLPGFDNEQFFGPGTRLTVL.

The chain joins TRBV15 to TRBJ2-5; unclear D gene. The CDR3 totals 14 residues. Trimming stripped 5 bases from V and 11 bases from J, with 21 bases between. Germline CDR1 and CDR2: LNHNV and YYDKDF (reference sequence). CDR3 sequence: CATSLDRGEPAQYF. In DNA form, the CDR3 reads TGTGCCACCAGCCTAGACCGAGGCGAGCCGGCGCAGTACTTC.

The chain recombines TRBV18 with TRBJ1-6; unclear D gene. Trimming stripped 6 bases from V and 6 bases from J, with 18 bases between. This CDR3 is 16 amino acids long. Germline lookup yields CDR1 KGHSH and CDR2 LQKENI. The CDR3 bases are TGTGCCAGCTCTCCTCTACCGGGAATCCTTAATTCACCCCTCCACTTT. It encodes CASSPLPGILNSPLHF.

The gene calls are TRBV11-2 and TRBJ1-1; D is unresolved. The CDR3 runs to 13 residues. The germline V gene has CDR1 SGHAT and CDR2 FQNNGV. The ends were cut back, 10 bases at V and 11 bases at J, with 23 bases in the middle. CDR3 amino acids: CAIRNEGLYGAFF. As DNA, the CDR3 is TGTGCCATCCGAAATGAGGGCCTTTATGGCGCTTTCTTT.

Only a few counts were recorded for this clone. The chain carries TRBV2 and TRBJ2-2, with 10 bases lining up with TRBD2. From germline, CDR1 is SNHLY and CDR2 FYNNEI. The CDR3 extends over 15 amino acids. The trim removed 6 bases at V and 4 bases at J, leaving 5 bases unmatched. CDR3 amino acids: CASSVAGGGTGELFF. CDR3 nucleotides: TGTGCCAGCAGCGTAGCGGGGGGCGGCACCGGGGAGCTGTTTTTT.

The chain employs TRBV5-4 and TRBJ2-7; 7 bases match TRBD2. In germline, CDR1 is SGHNT, CDR2 YYREEE (reference sequence). V gave up 4 bases and J gave up 6 bases; unmatched junction bases: 7. The length of the CDR3 is 13 residues. The CDR3 protein is CASSRREVSEQYF. The CDR3 nucleotides are TGTGCCAGCAGCCGACGGGAGGTAAGCGAGCAGTACTTC.

The chain is built from TRBV29-1 and TRBJ1-1; D unclear. The germline gives CDR1 SQVTM, CDR2 ANQGSEA. The CDR3 extends over 13 amino acids. Trimming cost V 5 bases and J 5 bases, with 15 bases left between them. As DNA, the CDR3 is TGCAGCGTTCTCGTTGAGGGATGGACTGAAGCTTTCTTT. It translates to CSVLVEGWTEAFF.

This chain links TRBV5-1 with TRBJ1-1; D remains unclear. CDR3 size: 14 residues. With 1 base removed from V and 7 bases from J, the gap between germline ends came to 14 bases. Germline CDR1 is SGHRS and CDR2 is YFSETQ. CDR3 region: CASSLSVAAGEAFF. DNA for the CDR3: TGCGCCAGCAGCTTGAGTGTGGCGGCCGGTGAAGCTTTCTTT. Drawing the rest from reference TRBV5-1 and TRBJ1-1, the complete variable domain is KAGVTQTPRYLIKTRGQQVTLSCSPISGHRSVSWYQQTPGQGLQFLFEYFSETQRNKGNFPGRFSGRQFSNSRSEMNVSTLELGDSALYLCASSLSVAAGEAFFGQGTRLTVV.

The chain employs TRBV5-1 and TRBJ1-4, with D maybe TRBD1 (5 bases). The CDR3 is 15 residues long. Trimming pared 4 bases from V and 3 bases from J, leaving 13 bases between. CDR1 and CDR2 (germline): SGHRS, YFSETQ. CDR3 amino acids: CASSPEGYPNEKLFF. The CDR3, as DNA: TGCGCCAGCAGCCCGGAGGGGTATCCTAATGAAAAACTGTTTTTT.

The chain uses TRBV7-9 and TRBJ2-7; unclear D gene. Germline values: CDR1 SEHNR, CDR2 FQNEAQ (reference sequence). The CDR3 covers 13 residues. With 3 bases removed from V and 0 bases from J, the gap between germline ends came to 6 bases. CDR3 sequence reads: CASSFPSSYEQYF. The CDR3 region has the DNA TGTGCCAGCAGCTTCCCTAGCTCCTACGAGCAGTACTTC. Looking up the rest from reference TRBV7-9 and TRBJ2-7 gives the full variable domain: DTGVSQNPRHKITKRGQNVTFRCDPISEHNRLYWYRQTLGQGPEFLTYFQNEAQLEKSRLLSDRFSAERPKGSFSTLEIQRTEQGDSAMYLCASSFPSSYEQYFGPGTRLTVT.

The rearrangement uses TRBV7-2 and TRBJ2-4; TRBD1 might be the D (6 bases). Trimming stripped 4 bases from V and 3 bases from J, with 10 bases between. CDR1 is SGHTA and CDR2 is FQGNSA in the germline V gene. The CDR3 has 14 residues. The CDR3 DNA is TGTGCCAGCAGCTCCAGGGGTGTCAAAAACATTCAGTACTTC. It translates to CASSSRGVKNIQYF.

This clone was found once. This chain uses TRBV6-5 with TRBJ1-1; 7 positions agree with TRBD1. CDR3 size: 13 residues. Germline-derived CDR1 and CDR2 are MNHEY and SVGAGI. J was trimmed by 2 bases and V by 7 bases; bases with no gene match: 4. In nucleotides, the CDR3 is TGTGCCAGCACCCAGGGGGGAAACACTGAAGCTTTCTTT. Its translation is CASTQGGNTEAFF.

This clone was found once. The chain uses TRBV11-2 and TRBJ2-3; no reliable D call. This CDR3 has 9 amino acids. The germline V gene has CDR1 SGHAT and CDR2 FQNNGV. V was cut by 10 bases and J by 11 bases, with 10 bases left in between. The CDR3 region is CATTGEQYF. CDR3 nucleotides: TGTGCCACTACCGGAGAGCAGTATTTT.

The rearrangement links TRBV9 to TRBJ1-1; 8 nucleotides agree with TRBD1. Germline loops: CDR1 SGDLS, CDR2 YYNGEE. Trimming cost V 1 base and J 3 bases; bases outside gene matches: 5. The CDR3 spans 15 residues. The CDR3 bases are TGTGCCAGCAGCGTAAACAGGGGGTTGGACACTGAAGCTTTCTTT. This codes for CASSVNRGLDTEAFF.

This clone has more than one count but fewer than ten. This chain uses TRBV5-1 with TRBJ2-3; the match to TRBD1 covers 12 bases. In germline, CDR1 is SGHRS, CDR2 YFSETQ. J gave up 4 bases and V 2 bases, and 5 bases lay outside the gene matches. CDR3 length equals 16 residues. The DNA for the CDR3 is TGCGCCAGCAGCTTCCGGGACAGGGGGCTGTCAGATACGCAGTATTTT. Its protein product is CASSFRDRGLSDTQYF.

This clone turned up a few times. The chain carries TRBV4-2 and TRBJ1-2; TRBD1 agrees at 8 bases. Per the germline V gene, CDR1 is LGHNA and CDR2 is YNFKEQ. The CDR3 is made up of 13 amino acids. Losses at the gene ends were 6 bases for V and 8 bases for J; bases not matched to a gene: 8. The CDR3: CASSQDRVYGYTF. The CDR3 DNA reads TGTGCCAGCAGTCAGGACAGGGTTTACGGCTACACCTTC.

The rearrangement uses TRBV29-1 and TRBJ2-7, with TRBD1 matching 7 bases. The V and J ends lost 6 bases and 6 bases, in that order; junction bases with no gene match: 5. CDR1 is SQVTM, CDR2 ANQGSEA, per germline. The CDR3 spans 11 residues. CDR3 DNA: TGCAGCGTCAGACAGGGTAGCGAGCAGTACTTC. This translates into CSVRQGSEQYF.

Regarding this clone: This sample also contains other DNA sequences that code for the same CDR3. The CDR3 sequence: CASSLETGSYEQYF. In nucleotides, the CDR3 is TGTGCCAGCAGCTTAGAGACTGGCTCCTACGAGCAGTACTTC. The chain joins TRBV7-9 to TRBJ2-7; D not resolved. V was pared by 1 base and J by 0 bases, with 7 bases between. The length of the CDR3 is 14 residues. Germline lookup yields CDR1 SEHNR and CDR2 FQNEAQ (reference sequence).

This chain connects TRBV14 to TRBJ1-6, with 9 bases matching TRBD1. The CDR3 has 15 residues. Per germline, CDR1 SGHDN and CDR2 FVKESK. The V and J ends lost 1 base and 7 bases, in that order; junction bases with no gene match: 2. DNA for the CDR3: TGTGCCAGCAGCCAAGCCGGGACAGGGAATTCACCCCTCCACTTT. It specifies CASSQAGTGNSPLHF.

The chain is built from TRBV25-1 and TRBJ1-6; D is ambiguous. Germline CDR1 and CDR2: MGHDK and SYGVNS. V lost 4 bases, J lost 9 bases, and 13 bases lay in between. The CDR3 has 14 residues. The CDR3 coding sequence is TGTGCCAGCAGTGGATCGGGGTCAGGTTCACCCCTCCACTTT. Translation: CASSGSGSGSPLHF.

The rearrangement uses TRBV6-5 and TRBJ1-1; D not resolved. V was pared by 0 bases and J by 1 base, with 12 bases between. CDR3 length: 16 residues. Looked up from germline, CDR1 is MNHEY and CDR2 is SVGAGI. The CDR3 DNA reads as TGTGCCAGCAGTTACTCCCGAGCGGCGGGGAACACTGAAGCTTTCTTT. This sequence encodes CASSYSRAAGNTEAFF.

The V gene is TRBV5-6, the J gene TRBJ1-2; maybe TRBD1 (5 bases). Deletions cut 4 bases from V and 8 bases from J, with 21 bases between. This CDR3 contains 15 residues. Germline CDR1 is SGHDT and CDR2 is YYEEEE. CDR3 coding DNA: TGTGCCAGCAGCCCATTCGGTCGGGGGATGGGAGGCTACACCTTC. Translation gives CASSPFGRGMGGYTF. Full variable domain (rest looked up from reference TRBV5-6 and TRBJ1-2): DAGVTQSPTHLIKTRGQQVTLRCSPKSGHDTVSWYQQALGQGPQFIFQYYEEEERQRGNFPDRFSGHQFPNYSSELNVNALLLGDSALYLCASSPFGRGMGGYTFGSGTRLTVV.

The chain combines TRBV7-6 with TRBJ1-2; D gene uncertain. V lost 1 base, J lost 6 bases, and 9 bases lay in between. Germline CDR1 and CDR2: SGHVS and FNYEAQ. The CDR3 covers 13 residues. This CDR3 is CASSLGPGDGYTF. CDR3 sequence (DNA): TGTGCCAGCAGCTTAGGCCCGGGAGATGGCTACACCTTC.